Presented here are 4 T cell receptor beta chains from one specimen sequenced in a study of blood T cell repertoires in COVID-19. The repertoire was sequenced with immunoSEQ multiplex PCR; TCRdb's copy has only in-frame clones and lacks some. The data show roughly 260,000 clones, with roughly 88% seen just once and 1.9% held by the top ten. The sample was PBMCs or T cells enriched from blood (not recorded which). The receptors originated from a woman in her forties or fifties who had recovered from COVID-19.

This clone is a singleton in its sample. The CDR3 loop is CSVEDWASGPYNEQFF. The CDR3 nucleotides read TGCAGCGTTGAAGATTGGGCTAGCGGGCCTTACAATGAGCAGTTCTTC. The V gene is TRBV29-1, the J gene TRBJ2-1; 8 positions agree with TRBD2. Germline V CDR1 and CDR2: SQVTM, ANQGSEA. Trimming at V came to 0 bases and at J to 4 bases, leaving 8 bases not matched to a gene. CDR3 length equals 16 residues.

The chain recombines TRBV5-1 with TRBJ1-2, with TRBD1 as a possible D gene (6 bases). The CDR3 is 13 residues long. Trimming pared 0 bases from V and 10 bases from J, leaving 13 bases between. CDR1 is SGHRS and CDR2 is YFSETQ in the germline V gene. In nucleotides, the CDR3 is TGCGCCAGCAGCTTGGCGACAGGAAAAATCTACACCTTC. Translated: CASSLATGKIYTF.

The CDR3 sequence is CASSLDLVSGELFF. In DNA, the CDR3 is TGTGCCAGCAGCTTAGATCTTGTTTCGGGGGAGCTGTTTTTT. J is TRBJ2-2 and V is TRBV11-2; D is undetermined. Germline V CDR1 and CDR2: SGHAT, FQNNGV. Trimming stripped 0 bases from V and 8 bases from J, with 10 bases between. The CDR3 is 14 amino acids.

The sample holds one count of this clone. The V gene is TRBV5-1, the J gene TRBJ2-7; TRBD2 agrees at 7 bases. Germline assignment: CDR1 SGHRS and CDR2 YFSETQ. The CDR3 totals 14 residues. Trimming took 0 bases from V and 5 from J; bases not matched to a gene: 5. In nucleotides, the CDR3 is TGCGCCAGCAGCTTGGGGGACTACGGGGACGAGCAGTACTTC. Its translation: CASSLGDYGDEQYF.